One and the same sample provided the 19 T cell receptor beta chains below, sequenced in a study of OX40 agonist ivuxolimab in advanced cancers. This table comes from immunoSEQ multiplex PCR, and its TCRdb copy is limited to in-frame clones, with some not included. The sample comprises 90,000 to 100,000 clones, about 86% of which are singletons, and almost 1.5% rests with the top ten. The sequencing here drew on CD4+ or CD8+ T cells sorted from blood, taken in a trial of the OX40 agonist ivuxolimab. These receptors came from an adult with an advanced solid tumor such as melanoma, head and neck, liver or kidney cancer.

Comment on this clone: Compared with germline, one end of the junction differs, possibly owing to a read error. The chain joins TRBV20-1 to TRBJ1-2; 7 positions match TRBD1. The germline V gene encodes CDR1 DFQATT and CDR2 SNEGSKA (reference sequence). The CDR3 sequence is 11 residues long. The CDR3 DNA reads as TGCAGTGCAGACCGGGACAGACGGATCCTTTTC. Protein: CSADRDRRILF.

The CDR3 loop is CASGRTSGRTEQFF. The CDR3 DNA is TGTGCCAGCGGTCGGACTAGCGGGAGGACTGAGCAGTTCTTC. V gene TRBV6-5 combines with J gene TRBJ2-1, with TRBD2 matching over 14 bases. The CDR3 covers 14 residues. Germline V gene sequence: CDR1 MNHEY, CDR2 SVGAGI. J was trimmed by 9 bases and V by 8 bases; bases with no gene match: 6.

DNA for the CDR3: TGTGCCAGCTCACGGGACAGGGGGATCGAGCAGTACTTC. This encodes CASSRDRGIEQYF. The chain employs TRBV18 and TRBJ2-7; 11 nucleotides agree with TRBD1. Germline V lookup: CDR1 KGHSH, CDR2 LQKENI. The CDR3 totals 13 residues. Losses at the gene ends were 4 bases for V and 6 bases for J; bases not matched to a gene: 2.

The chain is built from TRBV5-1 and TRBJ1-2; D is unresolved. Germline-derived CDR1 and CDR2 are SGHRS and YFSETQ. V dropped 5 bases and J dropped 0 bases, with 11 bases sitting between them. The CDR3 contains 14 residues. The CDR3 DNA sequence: TGCGCCAGCAGGGAAGGCAATTCTAACTATGGCTACACCTTC. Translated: CASREGNSNYGYTF.

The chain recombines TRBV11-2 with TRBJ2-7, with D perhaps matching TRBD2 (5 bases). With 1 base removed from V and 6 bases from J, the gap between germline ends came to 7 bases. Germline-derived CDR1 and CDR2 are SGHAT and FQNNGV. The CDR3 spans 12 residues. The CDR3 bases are TGTGCCAGCAGCTTAGTGGGGAGCGAGCAGTACTTC. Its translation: CASSLVGSEQYF.

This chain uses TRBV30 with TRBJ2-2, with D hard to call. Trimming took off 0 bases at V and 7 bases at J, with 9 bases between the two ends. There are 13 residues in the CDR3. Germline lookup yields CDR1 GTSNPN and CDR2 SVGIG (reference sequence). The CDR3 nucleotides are TGTGCCTGGAGTGTAAAGAGACACGGGGAGCTGTTTTTT. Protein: CAWSVKRHGELFF.

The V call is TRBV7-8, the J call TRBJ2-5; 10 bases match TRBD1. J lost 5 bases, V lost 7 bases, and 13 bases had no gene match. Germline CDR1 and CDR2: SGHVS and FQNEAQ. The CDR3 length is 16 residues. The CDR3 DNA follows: TGTGCCAGCACCCCCCCCGGGACAGGGGCAGTCGAGACCCAGTACTTC. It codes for CASTPPGTGAVETQYF. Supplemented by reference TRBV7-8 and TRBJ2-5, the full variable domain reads GAGVSQSPRYKVAKRGQDVALRCDPISGHVSLFWYQQALGQGPEFLTYFQNEAQLDKSGLPSDRFFAERPEGSVSTLKIQRTQQEDSAVYLCASTPPGTGAVETQYFGPGTRLLVL.

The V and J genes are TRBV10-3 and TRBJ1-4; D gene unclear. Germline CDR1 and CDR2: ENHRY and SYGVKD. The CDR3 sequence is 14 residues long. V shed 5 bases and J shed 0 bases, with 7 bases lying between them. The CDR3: CAISREATNEKLFF. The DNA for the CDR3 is TGTGCCATCAGTCGGGAGGCAACTAATGAAAAACTGTTTTTT.

In DNA, the CDR3 is TGTGCCAGCAGCTTGCAAGGGTACGAGCAGTACTTC. It codes for CASSLQGYEQYF. The chain carries TRBV5-4 and TRBJ2-5; no definite D call. The J call could be wrong; TRBJ2-7 is a better fit for the DNA end. Per the germline V gene, CDR1 is SGHNT and CDR2 is YYREEE (reference sequence). CDR3 length: 12 amino acids.

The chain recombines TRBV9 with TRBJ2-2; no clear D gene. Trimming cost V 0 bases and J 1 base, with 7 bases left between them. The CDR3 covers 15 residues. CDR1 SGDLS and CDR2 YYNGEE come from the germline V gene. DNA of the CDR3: TGTGCCAGCAGCGTAGGGGTGTGGAACACCGGGGAGCTGTTTTTT. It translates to CASSVGVWNTGELFF.

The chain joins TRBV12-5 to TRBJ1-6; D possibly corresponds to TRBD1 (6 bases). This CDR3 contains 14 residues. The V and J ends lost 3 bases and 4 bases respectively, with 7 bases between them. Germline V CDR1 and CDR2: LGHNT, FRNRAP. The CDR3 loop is CASGLTGYNSPLHF. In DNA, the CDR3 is TGTGCTAGTGGTTTAACAGGGTATAATTCACCCCTCCACTTT.

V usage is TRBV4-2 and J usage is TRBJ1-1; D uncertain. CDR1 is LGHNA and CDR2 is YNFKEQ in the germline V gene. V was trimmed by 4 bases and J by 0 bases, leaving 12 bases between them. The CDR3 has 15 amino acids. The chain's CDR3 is CASSPRRVMNTEAFF. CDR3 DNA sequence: TGTGCCAGCAGCCCCAGGCGAGTGATGAACACTGAAGCTTTCTTT.

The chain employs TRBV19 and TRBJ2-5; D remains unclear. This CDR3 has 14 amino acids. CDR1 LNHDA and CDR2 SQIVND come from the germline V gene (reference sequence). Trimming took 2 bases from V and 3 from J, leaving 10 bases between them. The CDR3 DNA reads TGTGCCAGTAGTATATTGGCAGACGAAGAGACCCAGTACTTC. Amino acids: CASSILADEETQYF.

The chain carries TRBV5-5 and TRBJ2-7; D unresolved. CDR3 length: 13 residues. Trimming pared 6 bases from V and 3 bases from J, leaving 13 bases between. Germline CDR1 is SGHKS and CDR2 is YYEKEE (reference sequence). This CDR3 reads CASTPDGFYEQYF. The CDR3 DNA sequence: TGTGCCAGCACCCCGGACGGGTTCTACGAGCAGTACTTC.

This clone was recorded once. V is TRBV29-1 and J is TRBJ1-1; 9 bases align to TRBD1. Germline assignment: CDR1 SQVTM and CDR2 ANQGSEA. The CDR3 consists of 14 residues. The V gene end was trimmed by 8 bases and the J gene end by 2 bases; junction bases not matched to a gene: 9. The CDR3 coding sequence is TGCAGCTCCCGTGGGGGACAGGGTAACACTGAAGCTTTCTTT. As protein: CSSRGGQGNTEAFF.

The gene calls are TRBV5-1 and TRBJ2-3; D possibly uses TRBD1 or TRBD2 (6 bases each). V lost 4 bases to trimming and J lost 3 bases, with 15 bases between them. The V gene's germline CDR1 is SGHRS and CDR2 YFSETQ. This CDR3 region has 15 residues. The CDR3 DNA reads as TGCGCCAGCAGCCCCGGGGGCTACAGGACAGATACGCAGTATTTT. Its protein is CASSPGGYRTDTQYF.

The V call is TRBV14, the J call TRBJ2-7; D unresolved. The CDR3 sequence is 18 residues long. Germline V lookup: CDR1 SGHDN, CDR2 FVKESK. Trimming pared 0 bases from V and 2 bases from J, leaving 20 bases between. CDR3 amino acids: CASSQDPMSTLRPYEQYF. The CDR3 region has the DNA TGTGCCAGCAGCCAAGATCCCATGAGTACTCTGCGCCCCTACGAGCAGTACTTC.

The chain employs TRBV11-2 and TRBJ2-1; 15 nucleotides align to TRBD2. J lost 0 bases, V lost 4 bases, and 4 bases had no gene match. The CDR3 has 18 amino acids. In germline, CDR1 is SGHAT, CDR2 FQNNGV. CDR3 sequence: CASSSGLAGGNSYNEQFF. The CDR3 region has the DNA TGTGCCAGCAGCTCGGGACTAGCGGGGGGCAACTCCTACAATGAGCAGTTCTTC.

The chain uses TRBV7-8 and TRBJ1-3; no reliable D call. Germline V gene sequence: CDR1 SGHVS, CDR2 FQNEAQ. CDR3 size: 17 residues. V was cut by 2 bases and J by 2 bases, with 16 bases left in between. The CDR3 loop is CASSLTDRNPPGNTIYF. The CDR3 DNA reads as TGTGCCAGCAGCTTAACAGACCGGAACCCCCCTGGAAACACCATATATTTT.